Listed below are T cell receptor beta chains from one sample, sequenced in a study of blood T cells in healthy people across ages. TCRdb passed the 5' RACE reads through MiXCR, listing each CDR3 protein once. This table holds fewer than 900,000 distinct CDR3 sequences, around 45% found once. The sequenced sample consisted of blood. These receptors were obtained from an older woman in good health. Both conserved end residues are part of each CDR3. The order of the fields is D gene, V gene, clone size, J gene, CDR3 protein, CDR3 DNA. A D gene is named only where the DNA matches it firmly. A clone size is listed for some rows: how often the clone was seen (once, few, many), or a class if it is expanded.

D gene: NA; V gene: TRBV7-2; clone size: NA; J gene: TRBJ2-1; CDR3 protein: CASSLPASNEQFF; CDR3 DNA: TGTGCCAGCAGCCTGCCAGCGAGCAATGAGCAGTTCTTC
D gene: TRBD2; V gene: TRBV5-1; clone size: NA; J gene: TRBJ2-7; CDR3 protein: CASSLAVGGSDEQYF; CDR3 DNA: TGCGCCAGCAGCTTGGCTGTCGGCGGGAGCGACGAGCAGTACTTC
D gene: TRBD1; V gene: TRBV5-8; clone size: NA; J gene: TRBJ2-1; CDR3 protein: CASSDRADLAEQFF; CDR3 DNA: TGTGCCAGCAGCGACAGGGCCGATCTTGCTGAGCAGTTCTTC
D gene: NA; V gene: TRBV14; clone size: NA; J gene: TRBJ2-7; CDR3 protein: CASGRFCEQYF; CDR3 DNA: TGTGCCAGCGGCCGGTTCTGCGAGCAGTACTTC
D gene: NA; V gene: TRBV20-1; clone size: NA; J gene: TRBJ2-7; CDR3 protein: CSATGSVGEQYF; CDR3 DNA: TGCAGTGCTACTGGGTCGGTGGGCGAGCAGTACTTC
D gene: TRBD1; V gene: TRBV12-3/TRBV12-4; clone size: few; J gene: TRBJ2-7; CDR3 protein: CASSQDRFYEQYF; CDR3 DNA: TGTGCCAGCAGTCAGGACAGGTTCTACGAGCAGTACTTC
D gene: NA; V gene: TRBV28; clone size: NA; J gene: TRBJ2-7; CDR3 protein: CASRSIGAEQYF; CDR3 DNA: TGTGCCAGCAGGTCGATCGGGGCCGAGCAGTACTTC
D gene: NA; V gene: TRBV12-3/TRBV12-4; clone size: NA; J gene: TRBJ2-3; CDR3 protein: CASGTSADTQYF; CDR3 DNA: TGTGCCAGCGGGACATCCGCGGATACGCAGTATTTT
D gene: TRBD1; V gene: TRBV20-1; clone size: NA; J gene: TRBJ2-5; CDR3 protein: CSASPRTGSRAEQYF; CDR3 DNA: TGCAGTGCTTCCCCGAGGACAGGCTCTAGGGCTGAGCAGTACTTC
D gene: NA; V gene: TRBV19; clone size: NA; J gene: TRBJ1-2; CDR3 protein: CASSTDMMYGYTF; CDR3 DNA: TGTGCCAGTAGTACGGACATGATGTATGGCTACACCTTC
D gene: NA; V gene: TRBV12-3/TRBV12-4; clone size: NA; J gene: TRBJ2-1; CDR3 protein: CASSLRVGRSGNEQFF; CDR3 DNA: TGTGCCAGCAGTTTGAGGGTAGGGAGGTCGGGCAATGAGCAGTTCTTC
D gene: NA; V gene: TRBV10-3; clone size: few; J gene: TRBJ1-2; CDR3 protein: CAIRASTGGDYGYTF; CDR3 DNA: TGTGCCATCAGGGCTTCGACCGGGGGGGACTATGGCTACACCTTC
D gene: TRBD2; V gene: TRBV4-2; clone size: NA; J gene: TRBJ2-3; CDR3 protein: CASSQGRLAGAADTQYF; CDR3 DNA: TGTGCCAGCAGCCAAGGGAGACTAGCGGGAGCTGCGGATACGCAGTATTTT
D gene: NA; V gene: TRBV25-1; clone size: once; J gene: TRBJ2-7; CDR3 protein: CASSEVQCMGRDKGRIYVGQYF; CDR3 DNA: TGTGCCAGCAGTGAGGTACAGTGCATGGGGAGGGACAAGGGAAGAATCTACGTAGGGCAGTACTTC
D gene: TRBD1; V gene: TRBV6-6; clone size: NA; J gene: TRBJ2-3; CDR3 protein: CASSYSPGQGTTNTQYF; CDR3 DNA: TGTGCCAGCAGTTACTCACCGGGACAGGGGACTACAAATACGCAGTATTTT
D gene: NA; V gene: TRBV20-1; clone size: NA; J gene: TRBJ2-5; CDR3 protein: CSAEGWVAETQYF; CDR3 DNA: TGCAGTGCCGAGGGGTGGGTAGCGGAGACCCAGTACTTC
D gene: NA; V gene: TRBV29-1; clone size: NA; J gene: TRBJ2-4; CDR3 protein: CSEIGVDKNIQYF; CDR3 DNA: TGCAGCGAAATTGGGGTGGACAAAAACATTCAGTACTTC
D gene: TRBD1; V gene: TRBV5-1; clone size: NA; J gene: TRBJ2-5; CDR3 protein: CASSSRQGEVRETQYF; CDR3 DNA: TGCGCCAGCAGCTCCCGACAGGGGGAAGTGAGAGAGACCCAGTACTTC
D gene: NA; V gene: TRBV27; clone size: NA; J gene: TRBJ2-1; CDR3 protein: CASKFKWVYNEQFF; CDR3 DNA: TGTGCCAGCAAGTTTAAATGGGTGTACAATGAGCAGTTCTTC
D gene: TRBD1; V gene: TRBV5-1; clone size: NA; J gene: TRBJ1-1; CDR3 protein: CASSASSGTGFTEAFF; CDR3 DNA: TGCGCCAGCAGCGCAAGCTCCGGGACAGGATTTACTGAAGCTTTCTTT
D gene: NA; V gene: TRBV7-2; clone size: NA; J gene: TRBJ2-1; CDR3 protein: CASSLRAGTNEQFF; CDR3 DNA: TGTGCCAGCAGCTTAAGGGCGGGTACTAATGAGCAGTTCTTC
D gene: NA; V gene: TRBV12-3/TRBV12-4; clone size: NA; J gene: TRBJ1-6; CDR3 protein: CASSAGGRSPLHF; CDR3 DNA: TGTGCCAGCAGCGCGGGAGGGAGGTCACCCCTCCACTTT
D gene: TRBD2; V gene: TRBV3-1; clone size: NA; J gene: TRBJ2-3; CDR3 protein: CASTRGLAGPSTGDTQYF; CDR3 DNA: TGTGCCAGCACTAGGGGACTAGCGGGACCCTCCACGGGAGATACGCAGTATTTT
D gene: NA; V gene: TRBV6-1; clone size: NA; J gene: TRBJ2-6; CDR3 protein: CASSVSLDVTKVSSGANVLTF; CDR3 DNA: TGTGCCAGCAGTGTTTCTCTGGACGTAACCAAGGTGTCCTCTGGGGCCAACGTCCTGACTTTC
D gene: NA; V gene: TRBV10-3; clone size: NA; J gene: TRBJ1-2; CDR3 protein: CAISVAGDYGYTF; CDR3 DNA: TGTGCCATCAGTGTCGCGGGGGACTATGGCTACACCTTC
D gene: NA; V gene: TRBV5-1; clone size: few; J gene: TRBJ2-1; CDR3 protein: CASSLRARGSYNEQFF; CDR3 DNA: TGCGCCAGCAGCTTGAGGGCGAGAGGATCCTACAATGAGCAGTTCTTC
D gene: TRBD1; V gene: TRBV20-1; clone size: NA; J gene: TRBJ2-1; CDR3 protein: CSARGDRDSYNEQFF; CDR3 DNA: TGCAGTGCTAGGGGGGACAGAGACTCCTACAATGAGCAGTTCTTC
D gene: NA; V gene: TRBV7-2; clone size: NA; J gene: TRBJ2-7; CDR3 protein: CASSSRLVTLFEQYF; CDR3 DNA: TGTGCCAGCAGCTCGCGACTAGTAACCCTCTTCGAGCAGTACTTC
D gene: TRBD1; V gene: TRBV30; clone size: NA; J gene: TRBJ1-1; CDR3 protein: CAWSWGQLRTEAFF; CDR3 DNA: TGTGCCTGGAGTTGGGGACAGTTAAGGACTGAAGCTTTCTTT
D gene: TRBD2; V gene: TRBV11-2; clone size: NA; J gene: TRBJ2-1; CDR3 protein: CASSSSTSGRGNEQFF; CDR3 DNA: TGTGCCAGCAGCTCTTCGACTAGCGGGAGAGGAAATGAGCAGTTCTTC
D gene: NA; V gene: TRBV18; clone size: NA; J gene: TRBJ1-4; CDR3 protein: CASSPPGGPLEKLFF; CDR3 DNA: TGTGCCAGCTCACCACCTGGGGGGCCTTTGGAAAAACTGTTTTTT
D gene: TRBD1; V gene: TRBV7-2; clone size: NA; J gene: TRBJ2-5; CDR3 protein: CASSDRGDQETQYF; CDR3 DNA: TGTGCCAGCAGTGACAGGGGAGACCAAGAGACCCAGTACTTC
D gene: TRBD2; V gene: TRBV6-5; clone size: NA; J gene: TRBJ2-3; CDR3 protein: CASSYSASGRGTDTQYF; CDR3 DNA: TGTGCCAGCAGTTACTCGGCTAGCGGGAGGGGCACAGATACGCAGTATTTT
D gene: NA; V gene: TRBV20-1; clone size: few; J gene: TRBJ2-7; CDR3 protein: CSGSGSSYEQYF; CDR3 DNA: TGCAGTGGCTCTGGTAGCTCCTACGAGCAGTACTTC
D gene: NA; V gene: TRBV4-2; clone size: NA; J gene: TRBJ2-3; CDR3 protein: CASSRRGQGSTDTQYF; CDR3 DNA: TGTGCCAGCAGCCGGAGAGGGCAGGGGTCCACAGATACGCAGTATTTT
D gene: NA; V gene: TRBV4-3; clone size: few; J gene: TRBJ1-1; CDR3 protein: CASSQGFQNTEAFF; CDR3 DNA: TGCGCCAGCAGCCAAGGGTTCCAGAACACTGAAGCTTTCTTT
D gene: TRBD2; V gene: TRBV28; clone size: NA; J gene: TRBJ2-3; CDR3 protein: CASSPSGSRTDTQYF; CDR3 DNA: TGTGCCAGCAGTCCAAGCGGGAGCCGTACAGATACGCAGTATTTT
D gene: TRBD1; V gene: TRBV5-6; clone size: NA; J gene: TRBJ2-7; CDR3 protein: CAGSLGGQGARIIEQYF; CDR3 DNA: TGTGCCGGCAGCTTGGGCGGACAGGGGGCGAGAATTATAGAGCAGTACTTC
D gene: NA; V gene: TRBV10-3; clone size: few; J gene: TRBJ2-1; CDR3 protein: CAISESGGPNEQFF; CDR3 DNA: TGTGCCATCAGTGAGTCGGGGGGCCCCAATGAGCAGTTCTTC
D gene: NA; V gene: TRBV15; clone size: NA; J gene: TRBJ2-4; CDR3 protein: CAASERLASRNIQYF; CDR3 DNA: TGTGCCGCCAGCGAGAGGCTAGCGAGCAGGAACATTCAGTACTTC
D gene: NA; V gene: TRBV27; clone size: NA; J gene: TRBJ1-1; CDR3 protein: CASKLGNTEAFF; CDR3 DNA: TGTGCCAGCAAATTGGGGAACACTGAAGCTTTCTTT
D gene: NA; V gene: TRBV2; clone size: NA; J gene: TRBJ1-1; CDR3 protein: CASRAGTEAFF; CDR3 DNA: TGTGCCAGCAGGGCAGGCACTGAAGCTTTCTTT
D gene: NA; V gene: TRBV5-6; clone size: NA; J gene: TRBJ1-3; CDR3 protein: CASSYPETHSGNTIYF; CDR3 DNA: TGTGCCAGCAGCTACCCCGAGACACACTCTGGAAACACCATATATTTT
D gene: NA; V gene: TRBV18; clone size: NA; J gene: TRBJ2-7; CDR3 protein: CASSPGHGNEQYF; CDR3 DNA: TGTGCCAGCTCACCGGGCCACGGCAACGAGCAGTACTTC
D gene: TRBD2; V gene: TRBV5-1; clone size: NA; J gene: TRBJ2-1; CDR3 protein: CASSLFLGTSGRSEQFF; CDR3 DNA: TGCGCCAGCAGCTTGTTCCTCGGGACTAGCGGGAGGAGTGAGCAGTTCTTC
D gene: NA; V gene: TRBV20-1; clone size: few; J gene: TRBJ2-3; CDR3 protein: CSASHFRGAGDTQYF; CDR3 DNA: TGCAGTGCTAGTCATTTCCGGGGGGCGGGGGACACGCAGTATTTT
D gene: TRBD1; V gene: TRBV5-6; clone size: NA; J gene: TRBJ2-1; CDR3 protein: CASSPTGGFEQFF; CDR3 DNA: TGTGCCAGCAGCCCAACAGGGGGCTTTGAGCAGTTCTTC
D gene: NA; V gene: TRBV5-4; clone size: NA; J gene: TRBJ2-5; CDR3 protein: CASSLLFTTQHEQETQYF; CDR3 DNA: TGTGCCAGCAGCCTCCTATTCACGACCCAACACGAACAAGAGACCCAGTACTTC